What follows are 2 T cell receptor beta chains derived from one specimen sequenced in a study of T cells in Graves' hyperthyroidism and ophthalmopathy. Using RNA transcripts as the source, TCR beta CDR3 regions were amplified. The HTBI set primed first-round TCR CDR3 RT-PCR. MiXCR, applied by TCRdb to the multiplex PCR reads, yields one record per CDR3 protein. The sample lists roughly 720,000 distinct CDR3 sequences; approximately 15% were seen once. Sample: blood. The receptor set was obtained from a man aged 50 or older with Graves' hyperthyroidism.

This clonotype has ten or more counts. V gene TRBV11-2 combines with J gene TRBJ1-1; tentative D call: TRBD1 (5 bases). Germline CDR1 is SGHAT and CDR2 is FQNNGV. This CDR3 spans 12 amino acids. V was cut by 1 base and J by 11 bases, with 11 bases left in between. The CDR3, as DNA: TGTGCCAGCAGCTTAGGCCAGGGAAGTGCTTTCTTT. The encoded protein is CASSLGQGSAFF. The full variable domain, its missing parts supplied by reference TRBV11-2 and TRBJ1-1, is EAGVAQSPRYKIIEKRQSVAFWCNPISGHATLYWYQQILGQGPKLLIQFQNNGVVDDSQLPKDRFSAERLKGVDSTLKIQPAKLEDSAVYLCASSLGQGSAFFGQGTRLTVV.

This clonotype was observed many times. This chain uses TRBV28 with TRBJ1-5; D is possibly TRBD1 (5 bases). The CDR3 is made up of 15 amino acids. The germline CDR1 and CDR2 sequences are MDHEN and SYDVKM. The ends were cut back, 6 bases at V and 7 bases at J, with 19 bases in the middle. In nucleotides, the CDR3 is TGTGCCAGCAGATCCCTTACGGGGGGAGGGCAGCCCCAGCATTTT. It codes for CASRSLTGGGQPQHF. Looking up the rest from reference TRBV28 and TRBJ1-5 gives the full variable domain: DVKVTQSSRYLVKRTGEKVFLECVQDMDHENMFWYRQDPGLGLRLIYFSYDVKMKEKGDIPEGYSVSREKKERFSLILESASTNQTSMYLCASRSLTGGGQPQHFGDGTRLSIL.